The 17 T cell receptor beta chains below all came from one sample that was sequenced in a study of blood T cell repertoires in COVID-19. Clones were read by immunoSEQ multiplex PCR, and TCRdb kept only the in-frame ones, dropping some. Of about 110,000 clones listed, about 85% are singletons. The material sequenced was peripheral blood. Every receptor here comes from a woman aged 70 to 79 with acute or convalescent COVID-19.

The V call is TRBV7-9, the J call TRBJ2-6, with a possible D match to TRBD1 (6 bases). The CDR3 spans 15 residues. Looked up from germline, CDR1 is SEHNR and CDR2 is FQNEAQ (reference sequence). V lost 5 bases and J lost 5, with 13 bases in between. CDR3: CASSPGANRANVLTF. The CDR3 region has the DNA TGTGCCAGCAGCCCAGGGGCGAATCGGGCCAACGTCCTGACTTTC.

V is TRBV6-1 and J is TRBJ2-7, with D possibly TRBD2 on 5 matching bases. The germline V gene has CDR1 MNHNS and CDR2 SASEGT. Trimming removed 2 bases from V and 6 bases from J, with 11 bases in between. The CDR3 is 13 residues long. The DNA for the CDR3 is TGTGCCAGCAGTGAATTTGGGAGTGGCGAGCAGTACTTC. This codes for CASSEFGSGEQYF.

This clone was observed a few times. CDR3 amino acids: CASSLMAGGNTGELFF. The CDR3 region has the DNA TGTGCCAGCAGCTTAATGGCGGGGGGTAACACCGGGGAGCTGTTTTTT. The rearrangement links TRBV7-3 to TRBJ2-2, with 8 positions matching TRBD2. The CDR3 length is 16 residues. The V segment lost 1 base and the J segment 2 bases; nucleotides outside the gene matches: 3. Germline V gene data show CDR1 as SGHTA and CDR2 as FQGTGA.

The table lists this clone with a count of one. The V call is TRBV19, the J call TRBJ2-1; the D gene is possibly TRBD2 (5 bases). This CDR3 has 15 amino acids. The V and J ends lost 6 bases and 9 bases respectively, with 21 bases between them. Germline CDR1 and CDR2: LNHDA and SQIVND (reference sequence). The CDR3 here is CASSPTLDPMTEQFF. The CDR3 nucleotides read TGTGCCAGTAGCCCGACACTAGACCCTATGACTGAGCAGTTCTTC.

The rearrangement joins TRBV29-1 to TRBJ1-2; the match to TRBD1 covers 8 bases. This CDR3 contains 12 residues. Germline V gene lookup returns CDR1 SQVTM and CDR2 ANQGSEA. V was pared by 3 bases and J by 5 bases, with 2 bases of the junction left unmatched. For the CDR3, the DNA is TGCAGCGTTGATCAGGGGGCGTATGGCTACACCTTC. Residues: CSVDQGAYGYTF.

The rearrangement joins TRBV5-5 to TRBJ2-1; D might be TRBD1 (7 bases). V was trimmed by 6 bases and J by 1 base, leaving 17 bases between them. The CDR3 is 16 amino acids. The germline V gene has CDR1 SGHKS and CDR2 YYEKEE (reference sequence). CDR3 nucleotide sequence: TGTGCCAGCACCCAGGGGGGAGCAGGGTCCTACAATGAGCAGTTCTTC. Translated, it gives CASTQGGAGSYNEQFF.

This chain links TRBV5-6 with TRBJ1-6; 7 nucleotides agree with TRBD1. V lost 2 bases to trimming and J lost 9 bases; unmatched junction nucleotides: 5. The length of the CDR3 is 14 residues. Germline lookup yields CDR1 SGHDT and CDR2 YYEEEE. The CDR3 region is CASSLQGFFSPLHF. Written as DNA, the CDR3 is TGTGCCAGCAGCTTACAGGGGTTTTTTTCACCCCTCCACTTT.

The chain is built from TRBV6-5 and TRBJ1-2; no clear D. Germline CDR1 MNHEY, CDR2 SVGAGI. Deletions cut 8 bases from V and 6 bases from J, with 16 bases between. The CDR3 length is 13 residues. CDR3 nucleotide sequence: TGTGCCAGCCACAAGGAGGGTTCGCATGGCTACACCTTC. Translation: CASHKEGSHGYTF.

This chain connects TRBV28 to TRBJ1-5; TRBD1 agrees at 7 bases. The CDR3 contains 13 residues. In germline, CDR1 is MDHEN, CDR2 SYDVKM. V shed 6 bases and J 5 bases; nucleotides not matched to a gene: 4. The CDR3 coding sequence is TGTGCCAGCAGCTGGGGACAGCATCAGCCCCAGCATTTT. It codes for CASSWGQHQPQHF.

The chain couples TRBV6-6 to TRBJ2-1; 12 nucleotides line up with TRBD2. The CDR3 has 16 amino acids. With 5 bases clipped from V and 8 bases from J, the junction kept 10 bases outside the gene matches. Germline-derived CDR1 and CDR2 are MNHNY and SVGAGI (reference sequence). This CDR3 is CASSRSTSGRSDEQFF. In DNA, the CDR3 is TGTGCCAGCAGTCGATCGACTAGCGGGAGATCTGATGAGCAGTTCTTC.

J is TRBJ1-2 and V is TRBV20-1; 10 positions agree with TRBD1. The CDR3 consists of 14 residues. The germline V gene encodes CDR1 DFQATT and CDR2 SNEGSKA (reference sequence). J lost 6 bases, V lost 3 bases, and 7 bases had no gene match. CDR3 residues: CSASRGTGDNGYTF. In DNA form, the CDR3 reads TGCAGTGCTAGTCGGGGGACAGGGGACAATGGCTACACCTTC.

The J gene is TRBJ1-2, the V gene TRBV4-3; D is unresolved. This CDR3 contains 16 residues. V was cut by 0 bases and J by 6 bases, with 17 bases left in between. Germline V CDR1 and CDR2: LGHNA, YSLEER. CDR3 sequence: CASSQDGQRPGDGYTF. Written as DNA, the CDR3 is TGCGCCAGCAGCCAAGATGGCCAGCGGCCCGGTGATGGCTACACCTTC.

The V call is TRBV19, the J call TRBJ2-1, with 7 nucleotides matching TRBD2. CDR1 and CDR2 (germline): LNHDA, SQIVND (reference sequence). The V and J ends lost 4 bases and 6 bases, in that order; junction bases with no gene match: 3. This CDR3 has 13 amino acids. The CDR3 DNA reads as TGTGCCAGTAGTAACGGACTAGGCAATGAGCAGTTCTTC. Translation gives CASSNGLGNEQFF.

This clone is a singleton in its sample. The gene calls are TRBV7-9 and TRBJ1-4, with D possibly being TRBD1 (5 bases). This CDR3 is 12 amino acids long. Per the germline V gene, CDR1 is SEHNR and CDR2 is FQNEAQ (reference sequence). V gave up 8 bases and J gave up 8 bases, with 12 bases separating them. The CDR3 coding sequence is TGTGCCAGCGGGGCCTTAGAAGAAAAACTGTTTTTT. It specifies CASGALEEKLFF.

The CDR3 here is CASSPGSGNTIYF. CDR3 nucleotides: TGTGCCAGCAGCCCAGGGTCTGGAAACACCATATATTTT. The rearrangement uses TRBV11-2 and TRBJ1-3; weak D call: TRBD1 (5 bases). The CDR3 contains 13 residues. Germline V gene lookup returns CDR1 SGHAT and CDR2 FQNNGV. Trimming took 5 bases from V and 1 from J, leaving 6 bases between them.

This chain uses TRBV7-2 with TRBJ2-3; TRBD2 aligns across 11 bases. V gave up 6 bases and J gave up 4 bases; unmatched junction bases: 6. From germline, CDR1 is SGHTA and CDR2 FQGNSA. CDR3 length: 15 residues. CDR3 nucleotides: TGTGCCAGCAGGGCTGTAGCGGGGGGGCCAGATACGCAGTATTTT. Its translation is CASRAVAGGPDTQYF.

The CDR3 sequence is CSASLGADTQYF. The CDR3 region has the DNA TGCAGTGCCAGTCTGGGGGCGGATACGCAGTATTTT. This chain connects TRBV20-1 to TRBJ2-3; possibly TRBD1 for D (6 bases). The V gene's germline CDR1 is DFQATT and CDR2 SNEGSKA (reference sequence). V was pared by 6 bases and J by 6 bases, with 13 bases between. The CDR3 runs 12 residues.